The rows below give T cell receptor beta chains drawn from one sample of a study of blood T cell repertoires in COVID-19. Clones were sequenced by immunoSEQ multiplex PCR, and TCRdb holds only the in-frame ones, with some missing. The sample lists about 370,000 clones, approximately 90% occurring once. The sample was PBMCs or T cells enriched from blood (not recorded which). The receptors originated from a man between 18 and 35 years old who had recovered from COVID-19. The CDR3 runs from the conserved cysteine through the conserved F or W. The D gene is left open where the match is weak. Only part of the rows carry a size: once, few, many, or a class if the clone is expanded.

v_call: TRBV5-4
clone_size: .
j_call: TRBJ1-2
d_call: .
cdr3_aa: CASSIRRDGYGYTF
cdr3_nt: TGTGCCAGCAGCATACGTCGGGATGGCTATGGCTACACCTTC

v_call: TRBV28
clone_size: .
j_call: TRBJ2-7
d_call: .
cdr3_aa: CASSLVAGRTYEQYF
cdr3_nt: TGTGCCAGCAGTTTAGTCGCGGGAAGGACCTACGAGCAGTACTTC

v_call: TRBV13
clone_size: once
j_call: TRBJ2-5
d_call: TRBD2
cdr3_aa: CASSPRTSGRETQYF
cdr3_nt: TGTGCCAGCAGCCCACGGACTAGCGGTAGGGAGACCCAGTACTTC

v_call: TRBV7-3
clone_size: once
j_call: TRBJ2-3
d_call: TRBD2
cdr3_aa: CASSPDLRGTDTQYF
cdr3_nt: TGTGCCAGCAGCCCTGACCTGCGGGGGACAGATACGCAGTATTTT

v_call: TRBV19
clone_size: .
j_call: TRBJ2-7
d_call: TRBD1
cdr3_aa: CASSKDRERQYF
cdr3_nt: TGTGCCAGTAGTAAGGACAGGGAGAGGCAGTACTTC

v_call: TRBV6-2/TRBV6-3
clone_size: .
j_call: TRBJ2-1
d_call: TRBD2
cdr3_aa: CASSLRLAGLYNEQFF
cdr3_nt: TGTGCCAGCAGTCTCCGACTAGCGGGCCTTTACAATGAGCAGTTCTTC

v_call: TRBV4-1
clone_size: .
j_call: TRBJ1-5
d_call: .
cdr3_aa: CASSQLAGTGDQPQHF
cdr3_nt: TGCGCCAGCAGCCAACTGGCGGGGACGGGAGATCAGCCCCAGCATTTT

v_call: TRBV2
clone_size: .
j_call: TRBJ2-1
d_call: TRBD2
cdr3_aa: CASIGGGAYNEQFF
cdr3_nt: TGTGCCAGCATTGGTGGGGGGGCCTACAATGAGCAGTTCTTC

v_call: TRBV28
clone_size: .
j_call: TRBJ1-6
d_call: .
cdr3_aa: CASSLGGSSYNSPLHF
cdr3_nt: TGTGCCAGCAGTTTAGGTGGCAGCTCCTATAATTCACCCCTCCACTTT

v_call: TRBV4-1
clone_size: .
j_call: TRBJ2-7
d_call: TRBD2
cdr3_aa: CASSQALAGGYEQYF
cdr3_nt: TGCGCCAGCAGCCAAGCGTTAGCGGGGGGCTACGAGCAGTACTTC

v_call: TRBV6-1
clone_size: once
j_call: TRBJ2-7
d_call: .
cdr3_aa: CASSEASTSYEQYF
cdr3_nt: TGTGCCAGCAGTGAGGCATCCACCTCCTACGAGCAGTACTTC

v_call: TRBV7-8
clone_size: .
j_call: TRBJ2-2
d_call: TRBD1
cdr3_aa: CASSAGTGKTGELFF
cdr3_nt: TGTGCCAGCAGCGCCGGGACAGGGAAAACCGGGGAGCTGTTTTTT

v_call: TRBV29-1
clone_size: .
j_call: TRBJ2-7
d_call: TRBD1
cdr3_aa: CSVVGDRGYEQYF
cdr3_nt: TGCAGCGTCGTGGGGGACAGGGGCTACGAGCAGTACTTC

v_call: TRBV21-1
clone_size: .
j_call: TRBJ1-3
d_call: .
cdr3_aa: CASSKETRDTYSGNTIYF
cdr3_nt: TGTGCCAGCAGCAAGGAAACCCGGGACACATACTCTGGAAACACCATATATTTT

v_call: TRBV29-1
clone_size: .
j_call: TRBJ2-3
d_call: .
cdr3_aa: CSVDSSTRF
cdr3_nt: TGCAGCGTGGACAGTTCTACCCGTTTT

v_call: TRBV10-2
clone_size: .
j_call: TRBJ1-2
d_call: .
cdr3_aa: CASSGQRGGYTF
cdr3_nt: TGCGCCAGCAGTGGTCAGCGTGGGGGCTACACCTTC

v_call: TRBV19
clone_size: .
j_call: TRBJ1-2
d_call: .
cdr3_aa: CASSIERQALYGYTF
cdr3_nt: TGTGCCAGTAGTATTGAGCGACAGGCCCTCTATGGCTACACCTTC

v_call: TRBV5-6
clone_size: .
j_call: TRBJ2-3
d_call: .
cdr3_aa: CASSGTVGTDTQYF
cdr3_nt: TGTGCCAGCAGTGGTACGGTGGGCACAGATACGCAGTATTTT

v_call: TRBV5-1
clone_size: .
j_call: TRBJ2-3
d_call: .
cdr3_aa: CASSSGVPGTDTQYF
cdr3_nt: TGCGCCAGCAGCTCCGGGGTACCGGGCACAGATACGCAGTATTTT

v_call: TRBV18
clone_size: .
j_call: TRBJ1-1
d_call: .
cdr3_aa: CASSPSREFPEAFF
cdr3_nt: TGTGCCAGCTCACCATCTCGGGAGTTTCCTGAAGCTTTCTTT

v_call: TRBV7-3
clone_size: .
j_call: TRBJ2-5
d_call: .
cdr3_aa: CASSLGQTGETQYF
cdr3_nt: TGTGCCAGCAGCTTAGGACAGACGGGAGAGACCCAGTACTTC

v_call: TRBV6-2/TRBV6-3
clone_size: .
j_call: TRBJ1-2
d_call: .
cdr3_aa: CASSTRPGHLNYGYTF
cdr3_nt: TGTGCCAGCAGTACGAGGCCGGGACACCTTAACTATGGCTACACCTTC

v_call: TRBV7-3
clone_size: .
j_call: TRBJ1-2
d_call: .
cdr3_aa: CASSLASGVGYTF
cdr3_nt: TGTGCCAGCAGCTTGGCATCGGGTGTAGGCTACACCTTC

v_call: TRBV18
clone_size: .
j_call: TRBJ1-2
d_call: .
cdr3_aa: CASSPPSSGYGYTF
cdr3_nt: TGTGCCAGCTCACCACCGTCCAGCGGTTATGGCTACACCTTC

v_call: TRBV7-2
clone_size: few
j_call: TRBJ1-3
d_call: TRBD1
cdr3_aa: CASSMRQGAKGNTIYF
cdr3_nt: TGTGCCAGCAGCATGAGACAGGGGGCTAAAGGAAACACCATATATTTT

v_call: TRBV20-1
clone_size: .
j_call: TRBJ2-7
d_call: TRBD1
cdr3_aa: CSASAQGGEQYF
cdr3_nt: TGCAGTGCTAGTGCACAGGGGGGCGAGCAGTACTTC

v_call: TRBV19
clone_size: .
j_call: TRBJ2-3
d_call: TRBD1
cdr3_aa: CASSPGQAFTDTQYF
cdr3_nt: TGTGCCAGTAGTCCGGGACAGGCGTTCACAGATACGCAGTATTTT

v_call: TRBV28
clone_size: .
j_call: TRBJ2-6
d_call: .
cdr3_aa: CASEPGHSGANVLTF
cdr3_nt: TGTGCCAGCGAGCCAGGGCACTCTGGGGCCAACGTCCTGACTTTC

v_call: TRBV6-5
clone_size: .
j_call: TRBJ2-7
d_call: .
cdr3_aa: CASRGTSSYEQYF
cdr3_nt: TGTGCCAGCAGAGGGACATCCTCCTACGAGCAGTACTTC

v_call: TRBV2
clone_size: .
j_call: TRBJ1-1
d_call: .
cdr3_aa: CASSVNTEAFF
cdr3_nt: TGTGCCAGCTCGGTGAACACTGAAGCTTTCTTT

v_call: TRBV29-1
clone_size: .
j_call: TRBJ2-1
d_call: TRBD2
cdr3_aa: CSVAHLAGGPSEQFF
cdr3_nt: TGCAGCGTAGCCCACCTAGCGGGAGGGCCTAGTGAGCAGTTCTTC

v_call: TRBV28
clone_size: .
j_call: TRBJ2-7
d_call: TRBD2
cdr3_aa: CASSTRGGYEQYF
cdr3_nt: TGTGCCAGCAGTACCCGGGGGGGCTACGAGCAGTACTTC

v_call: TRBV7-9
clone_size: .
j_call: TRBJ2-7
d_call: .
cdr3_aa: CASRLSGSSYEQYF
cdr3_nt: TGTGCCAGCCGCCTGTCGGGAAGCTCCTACGAGCAGTACTTC

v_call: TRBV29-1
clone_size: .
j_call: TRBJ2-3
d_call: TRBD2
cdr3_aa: CSVDHRLAATDTQYF
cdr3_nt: TGCAGCGTGGATCATAGACTAGCGGCCACAGATACGCAGTATTTT

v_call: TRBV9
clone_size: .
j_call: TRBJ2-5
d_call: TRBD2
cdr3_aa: CASNLGGGQETQYF
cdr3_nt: TGTGCCAGCAATCTCGGCGGGGGACAAGAGACCCAGTACTTC

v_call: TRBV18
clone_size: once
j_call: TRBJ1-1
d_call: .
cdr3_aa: CASSPPGQVDQAFF
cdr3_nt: TGTGCCAGCTCACCACCGGGTCAGGTGGATCAAGCTTTCTTT

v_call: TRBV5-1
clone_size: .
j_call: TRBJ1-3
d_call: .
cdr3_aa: CASSLSIGGTGNTIYF
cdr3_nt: TGCGCCAGCAGCTTGTCCATTGGGGGGACGGGAAACACCATATATTTT

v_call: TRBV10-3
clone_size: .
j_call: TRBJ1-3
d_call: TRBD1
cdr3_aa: CASHDRVGNTIYF
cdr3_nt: TGTGCCTCCCACGACAGGGTCGGAAACACCATATATTTT

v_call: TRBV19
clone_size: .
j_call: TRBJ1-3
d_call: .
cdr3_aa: CASSNLGAGNTIYF
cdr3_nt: TGTGCCAGTAGTAATCTGGGCGCTGGAAACACCATATATTTT

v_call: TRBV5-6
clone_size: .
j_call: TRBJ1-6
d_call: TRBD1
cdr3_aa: CASSWPGQNNSPLHF
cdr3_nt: TGTGCCAGCAGCTGGCCGGGACAGAATAATTCACCCCTCCACTTT